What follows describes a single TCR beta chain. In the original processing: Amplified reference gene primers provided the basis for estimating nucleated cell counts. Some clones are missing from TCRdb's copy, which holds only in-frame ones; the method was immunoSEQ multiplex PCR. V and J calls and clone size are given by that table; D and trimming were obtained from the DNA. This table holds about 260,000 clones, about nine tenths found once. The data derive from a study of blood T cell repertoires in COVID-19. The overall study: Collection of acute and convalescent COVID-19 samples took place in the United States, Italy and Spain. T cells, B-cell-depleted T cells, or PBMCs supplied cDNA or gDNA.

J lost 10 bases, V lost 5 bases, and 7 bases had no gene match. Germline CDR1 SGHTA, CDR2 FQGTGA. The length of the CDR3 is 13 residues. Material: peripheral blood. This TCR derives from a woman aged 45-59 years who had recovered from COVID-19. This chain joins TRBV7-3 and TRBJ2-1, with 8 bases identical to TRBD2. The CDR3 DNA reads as TGTGCCAGCAGCGCAACCATAGCGGGGGAGCAGTTCTTC. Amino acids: CASSATIAGEQFF. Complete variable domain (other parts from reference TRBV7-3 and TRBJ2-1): GAGVSQTPSNKVTEKGKYVELRCDPISGHTALYWYRQSLGQGPEFLIYFQGTGAADDSGLPNDRFFAVRPEGSVSTLKIQRTERGDSAVYLCASSATIAGEQFFGPGTRLTVL.